This T cell receptor beta chain was sequenced in a study of human T cells and chemical hapten exposure. This clonotype was detected ten times or more. The CDR3 totals 12 residues. Germline-derived CDR1 and CDR2 are KGHDR and SFDVKD. Trimming cost V 2 bases and J 14 bases; bases outside gene matches: 5. Each CDR3 protein gets one entry after TCRdb re-called the RACE reads with MiXCR. The data contain under 100,000 distinct CDR3 sequences, 8% to 13% of them singletons. The time point is: patch test 2, 6 weeks after DPC sensitization. Treatment defined: therapeutic diphenylcyclopropenone sensitization with weekly scalp DPC. Total RNA came from unfractionated whole blood.

The receptor was isolated from a woman aged 45 to 65 with alopecia areata. Some clones in this sample may be carry-over from other donors' samples. Specimen: whole blood, collected in connection with sensitization to the hapten diphenylcyclopropenone (DPC). The chain recombines TRBV24-1 with TRBJ2-1; 7 bases are shared with TRBD1. The CDR3 coding sequence is TGTGCCACCAGTGATTACGCAGGGGGTAAGTTCTTC. It encodes CATSDYAGGKFF.